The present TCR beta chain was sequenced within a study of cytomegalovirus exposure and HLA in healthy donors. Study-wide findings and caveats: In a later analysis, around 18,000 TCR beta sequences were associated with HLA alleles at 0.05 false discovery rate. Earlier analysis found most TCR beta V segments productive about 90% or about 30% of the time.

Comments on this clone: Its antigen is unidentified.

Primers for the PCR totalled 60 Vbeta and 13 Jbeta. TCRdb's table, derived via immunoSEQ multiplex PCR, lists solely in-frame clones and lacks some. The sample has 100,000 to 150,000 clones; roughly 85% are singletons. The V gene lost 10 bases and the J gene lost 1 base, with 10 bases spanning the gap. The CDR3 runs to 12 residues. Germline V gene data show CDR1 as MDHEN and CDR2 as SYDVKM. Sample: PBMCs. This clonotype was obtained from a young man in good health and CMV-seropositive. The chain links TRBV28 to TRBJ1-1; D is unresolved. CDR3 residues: CATVHRNTEAFF. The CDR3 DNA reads TGTGCCACCGTACACCGGAACACTGAAGCTTTCTTT.